This is a list of T cell receptor beta chains from one sample in a study of blood T cell repertoires in COVID-19. Assay used: immunoSEQ multiplex PCR; TCRdb lists only in-frame clones, some missing. The data show roughly 150,000 clones, approximately 85% seen once. The sample comprised peripheral blood. The source is a woman aged 80 or over with COVID-19, enrolled during active disease. Each CDR3 is given with its conserved first and last residue. The order of the fields is D gene, clone size, J gene, V gene, CDR3 protein, CDR3 DNA. The D gene is left open where the match is weak. Size tells how often a clone was seen (once, few, many) or the class of an expanded clone, and some rows leave it out.

D: -; size: few; J: TRBJ1-1; V: TRBV6-2/TRBV6-3; CDR3: CASSPNYWNTEAFF; DNA: TGTGCCAGCAGCCCTAACTATTGGAACACTGAAGCTTTCTTT
D: -; size: -; J: TRBJ2-5; V: TRBV5-1; CDR3: CASSSTGIQETQYF; DNA: TGCGCCAGCAGCTCTACAGGGATCCAAGAGACCCAGTACTTC
D: -; size: -; J: TRBJ2-7; V: TRBV5-6; CDR3: CASSLAMSAASLEQYF; DNA: TGTGCCAGCAGCTTGGCCATGAGTGCCGCCTCCCTCGAGCAGTACTTC
D: -; size: -; J: TRBJ1-1; V: TRBV3-1/TRBV3-2; CDR3: CASSKSGGLNTEAFF; DNA: TGTGCCAGCAGCAAATCCGGGGGGTTGAACACTGAAGCTTTCTTT
D: TRBD2; size: -; J: TRBJ2-1; V: TRBV19; CDR3: CASSSTSGMSGEQFF; DNA: TGTGCCAGTAGTAGTACTAGCGGGATGAGTGGTGAGCAGTTCTTC
D: -; size: -; J: TRBJ2-6; V: TRBV6-2/TRBV6-3; CDR3: CASSPWGQSGANVLTF; DNA: TGTGCCAGCAGCCCTTGGGGGCAGTCCGGGGCCAACGTCCTGACTTTC
D: TRBD2; size: few; J: TRBJ2-3; V: TRBV9; CDR3: CASSSTGGWSDTQYF; DNA: TGTGCCAGCAGCTCCACGGGGGGGTGGTCAGATACGCAGTATTTT
D: -; size: -; J: TRBJ2-2; V: TRBV9; CDR3: CASSVSGGGAGGELFF; DNA: TGTGCCAGCAGCGTGTCCGGAGGAGGAGCCGGCGGGGAGCTGTTTTTT
D: TRBD2; size: -; J: TRBJ2-3; V: TRBV5-1; CDR3: CASSLEAGGIADTQYF; DNA: TGCGCCAGCAGCTTGGAGGCGGGAGGAATAGCAGATACGCAGTATTTT
D: TRBD1; size: -; J: TRBJ2-5; V: TRBV5-4; CDR3: CASSQQGAETQYF; DNA: TGTGCCAGCAGCCAACAGGGGGCCGAGACCCAGTACTTC
D: -; size: once; J: TRBJ1-1; V: TRBV7-2; CDR3: CASSLEGAWNTEAFF; DNA: TGTGCCAGCAGCTTAGAAGGGGCTTGGAACACTGAAGCTTTCTTT
D: TRBD1; size: few; J: TRBJ1-6; V: TRBV2; CDR3: CASIWDTGTESSPLHF; DNA: TGTGCCAGCATCTGGGATACCGGGACAGAAAGTTCACCCCTCCACTTT
D: TRBD1; size: -; J: TRBJ2-7; V: TRBV10-3; CDR3: CAISGGDRGSYEQYF; DNA: TGTGCCATCAGTGGGGGGGACAGGGGATCCTACGAGCAGTACTTC
D: TRBD1; size: -; J: TRBJ2-1; V: TRBV11-2; CDR3: CASSLAPGGYEQFF; DNA: TGTGCCAGCAGCTTAGCGCCAGGGGGATATGAGCAGTTCTTC
D: -; size: -; J: TRBJ2-5; V: TRBV29-1; CDR3: CSVSPGETQYF; DNA: TGCAGCGTCTCTCCGGGGGAGACCCAGTACTTC
D: TRBD1; size: -; J: TRBJ1-2; V: TRBV6-5; CDR3: CASSYSTGGIAGYTF; DNA: TGTGCCAGCAGTTACTCGACAGGGGGGATTGCTGGCTACACCTTC
D: TRBD2; size: -; J: TRBJ2-1; V: TRBV7-6; CDR3: CASSLAAGGRYEQFF; DNA: TGTGCCAGCAGCTTAGCAGCGGGAGGCCGATATGAGCAGTTCTTC
D: TRBD1; size: -; J: TRBJ1-3; V: TRBV11-2; CDR3: CASSFWTGGISGNTIYF; DNA: TGTGCCAGCAGCTTCTGGACAGGGGGGATCTCTGGAAACACCATATATTTT
D: -; size: few; J: TRBJ2-4; V: TRBV2; CDR3: CASTTSAAQYF; DNA: TGTGCCAGCACGACATCGGCAGCTCAGTACTTC
D: -; size: -; J: TRBJ1-1; V: TRBV18; CDR3: CASSFQGGTEAFF; DNA: TGTGCCAGCTCCTTCCAGGGAGGCACTGAAGCTTTCTTT
D: TRBD1; size: -; J: TRBJ1-1; V: TRBV4-2; CDR3: CASTGQGLTEAFF; DNA: TGTGCCAGCACAGGACAGGGTCTTACTGAAGCTTTCTTT
D: -; size: -; J: TRBJ1-5; V: TRBV5-1; CDR3: CASSFIGDQPQHF; DNA: TGCGCCAGCAGCTTTATAGGGGATCAGCCCCAGCATTTT
D: -; size: -; J: TRBJ2-5; V: TRBV5-5; CDR3: CASSVQGQETQYF; DNA: TGTGCCAGCAGCGTACAGGGACAAGAGACCCAGTACTTC
D: -; size: -; J: TRBJ1-1; V: TRBV2; CDR3: CASSEAGGTEAFF; DNA: TGTGCCAGCAGTGAAGCGGGGGGGACTGAAGCTTTCTTT
D: -; size: -; J: TRBJ2-2; V: TRBV7-6; CDR3: CASSLYTANTGELFF; DNA: TGTGCCAGCAGTCTCTATACGGCGAACACCGGGGAGCTGTTTTTT
D: -; size: -; J: TRBJ2-7; V: TRBV5-5; CDR3: CASSWVTVGEQYF; DNA: TGTGCCAGCAGCTGGGTGACAGTGGGGGAGCAGTACTTC
D: TRBD2; size: -; J: TRBJ2-3; V: TRBV7-2; CDR3: CASSFSGGLTDTQYF; DNA: TGTGCCAGCAGCTTTAGCGGGGGGCTCACAGATACGCAGTATTTT
D: TRBD2; size: -; J: TRBJ2-3; V: TRBV2; CDR3: CASGSSGLLTDTQYF; DNA: TGTGCCAGCGGGTCTAGCGGCCTACTCACAGATACGCAGTATTTT
D: TRBD2; size: -; J: TRBJ2-2; V: TRBV9; CDR3: CASNPGLAGGTNTGELFF; DNA: TGTGCCAGCAATCCGGGACTAGCGGGGGGAACGAACACCGGGGAGCTGTTTTTT
D: TRBD1; size: -; J: TRBJ1-1; V: TRBV18; CDR3: CASSPGQINTEAFF; DNA: TGTGCCAGCTCACCGGGACAGATTAACACTGAAGCTTTCTTT
D: TRBD1; size: -; J: TRBJ2-7; V: TRBV2; CDR3: CASRTGGSYEQYF; DNA: TGTGCCAGCAGGACAGGGGGTTCCTACGAGCAGTACTTC
D: TRBD2; size: -; J: TRBJ2-1; V: TRBV19; CDR3: CASSKGGSAYNEQFF; DNA: TGTGCCAGTAGTAAAGGCGGGAGCGCCTACAATGAGCAGTTCTTC
D: -; size: once; J: TRBJ2-5; V: TRBV5-4; CDR3: CASSWGASGETQYF; DNA: TGTGCCAGCAGCTGGGGGGCTAGCGGAGAGACCCAGTACTTC
D: -; size: -; J: TRBJ1-3; V: TRBV10-3; CDR3: CAITPHTTSSGNTIYF; DNA: TGTGCCATCACCCCCCATACAACTAGCTCTGGAAACACCATATATTTT
D: TRBD2; size: -; J: TRBJ2-2; V: TRBV5-4; CDR3: CASGSSGRTGELFF; DNA: TGTGCCAGCGGATCTAGCGGGAGGACCGGGGAGCTGTTTTTT
D: TRBD1; size: -; J: TRBJ2-7; V: TRBV29-1; CDR3: CSTRDSYEQYF; DNA: TGCAGCACCAGGGACAGCTACGAGCAGTACTTC
D: -; size: -; J: TRBJ1-2; V: TRBV28; CDR3: CASSRVDRYGYTF; DNA: TGTGCCAGCAGTAGAGTTGATCGGTATGGCTACACCTTC
D: -; size: -; J: TRBJ2-5; V: TRBV18; CDR3: CASSPYRDQETQYF; DNA: TGTGCCAGCTCACCATACCGGGACCAAGAGACCCAGTACTTC
D: -; size: -; J: TRBJ2-3; V: TRBV7-7; CDR3: CASSLELRSTDTQYF; DNA: TGTGCCAGCAGCTTAGAATTGCGTAGCACAGATACGCAGTATTTT
D: TRBD2; size: -; J: TRBJ2-5; V: TRBV7-9; CDR3: CASSFGTSGVQETQYF; DNA: TGTGCCAGCAGCTTCGGGACTAGCGGGGTCCAAGAGACCCAGTACTTC
D: TRBD2; size: -; J: TRBJ2-5; V: TRBV27; CDR3: CASSLSGGYGETQYF; DNA: TGTGCCAGCAGTTTAAGCGGGGGGTACGGGGAGACCCAGTACTTC
D: -; size: -; J: TRBJ1-2; V: TRBV18; CDR3: CASSPQPGLAGGYTF; DNA: TGTGCCAGCTCACCACAGCCAGGGCTCGCAGGTGGCTACACCTTC
D: -; size: -; J: TRBJ2-5; V: TRBV5-1; CDR3: CASRKGVGETQYF; DNA: TGCGCCAGCAGGAAGGGGGTAGGGGAGACCCAGTACTTC
D: -; size: -; J: TRBJ2-1; V: TRBV28; CDR3: CASSLPTSYNEQFF; DNA: TGTGCCAGCAGTTTACCGACTAGCTACAATGAGCAGTTCTTC
D: -; size: few; J: TRBJ1-3; V: TRBV4-2; CDR3: CASSPSPRAGNTIYF; DNA: TGTGCCAGCAGCCCCAGCCCGCGGGCTGGAAACACCATATATTTT